A selection of T cell receptor beta chains follows, all from one sample in a study of cytomegalovirus exposure and HLA in healthy donors. Libraries were prepared by immunoSEQ multiplex PCR; TCRdb keeps only in-frame clonotypes and omits some of them. The record lists 140,000 to 150,000 clones, of which the ten most abundant hold around 1.5%. The sample comprised PBMCs. The receptors come from a woman aged 45-65 years in good health and CMV-seronegative. Each CDR3 is given with its conserved first and last residue. D genes are given only for firm matches.

TRBV28	-	14	TRBJ1-1	TGTGCCAGCCTTGGGTGGCAGCAAGGCGGGGAAGCTTTCTTT	CASLGWQQGGEAFF
TRBV7-2	TRBD1	15	TRBJ2-7	TGTGCCAGCAGCAACATCCCAGGGGGCTCCTACGAGCAGTACTTC	CASSNIPGGSYEQYF
TRBV11-2	TRBD1	12	TRBJ1-2	TGTGCCAGCAGCCGACAGGGCTATGGCTACACCTTC	CASSRQGYGYTF
TRBV9	-	15	TRBJ1-3	TGTGCCAGCAGCGCCAGAGGGGGATCTGGAAACACCATATATTTT	CASSARGGSGNTIYF
TRBV6-6	-	13	TRBJ2-5	TGTGCCAGCAGTTCCCTTAGGGGAGAGACCCAGTACTTC	CASSSLRGETQYF
TRBV7-2	TRBD1	13	TRBJ1-2	TGTGCCAGCAGCTCAATGACAGGGGTGGGCTACACCTTC	CASSSMTGVGYTF
TRBV30	-	13	TRBJ1-3	TGTGCCTGGAGCAGTTTCTCTGGAAACACCATATATTTT	CAWSSFSGNTIYF
TRBV11-3	TRBD1	15	TRBJ2-1	TGTGCCAGCAGCCCCTACGGACAGGGCTACAATGAGCAGTTCTTC	CASSPYGQGYNEQFF
TRBV19	TRBD2	14	TRBJ2-1	TGTGCCAGTTATAGCGGGAGAACCTACAATGAGCAGTTCTTC	CASYSGRTYNEQFF
TRBV7-6	TRBD1	17	TRBJ2-2	TGTGCCAGCCAAGGATACGAGCAGGGGGCGCGGACCGGGGAGCTGTTTTTT	CASQGYEQGARTGELFF
TRBV5-6	TRBD1	14	TRBJ2-5	TGTGCCAGCAGCGGGACAGGGGGGCAAGAGACCCAGTACTTC	CASSGTGGQETQYF
TRBV7-9	TRBD1	15	TRBJ2-7	TGTGCCAGCAGTTCCCAAGGGGGACAGGGGCACGAGCAGTACTTC	CASSSQGGQGHEQYF
TRBV6-6	-	15	TRBJ2-7	TGTGCCAGCAGTTACTCGAGTAGAGGGTTTTACGAGCAGTACTTC	CASSYSSRGFYEQYF
TRBV4-1	-	15	TRBJ2-6	TGCGCCAGCAGCCAAGATGAGGGAGGGGCCAACGTCCTGACTTTC	CASSQDEGGANVLTF
TRBV9	TRBD1	17	TRBJ2-2	TGTGCCAGCAGCGTAGTCGGGCCGGGACAGCCCACCGGGGAGCTGTTTTTT	CASSVVGPGQPTGELFF
TRBV19	TRBD1	15	TRBJ1-5	TGTGCCAGTAGGGGAACAGGGGGCAGCAATCAGCCCCAGCATTTT	CASRGTGGSNQPQHF
TRBV7-2	-	19	TRBJ1-4	TGTGCCAGCAGCTTAGGGACGGATTACTGGGAGGGGACTAATGAAAAACTGTTTTTT	CASSLGTDYWEGTNEKLFF
TRBV30	TRBD1	15	TRBJ1-5	TGTGCCGGGAGTACCCAGGGGGCGTCCTATCAGCCCCAGCATTTT	CAGSTQGASYQPQHF
TRBV30	-	18	TRBJ1-5	TGTGCCTGGAGTATTAAGGGCACTCCAAGGGAGCTCAATCAGCCCCAGCATTTT	CAWSIKGTPRELNQPQHF
TRBV14	TRBD2	13	TRBJ2-3	TGTGCCAGCAGCCCGGGAGGAAGGGATACGCAGTATTTT	CASSPGGRDTQYF
TRBV2	-	13	TRBJ1-2	TGTGCCAGCAGGGCTCAGGTTGGATATGGCTACACCTTC	CASRAQVGYGYTF
TRBV6-8	-	15	TRBJ1-2	TGTGCCAGCAGTTGTTTCCCACGGAGGGGTCATGGCTACACCTTC	CASSCFPRRGHGYTF
TRBV28	TRBD1	14	TRBJ1-4	TGTGCCAGCAGTCCGACAGGGAGGAATGAAAAACTGTTTTTT	CASSPTGRNEKLFF
TRBV27	-	16	TRBJ2-7	TGTGCCAGCACCAGCCCCGAGGGTGGAGAGTTCTACGAGCAGTACTTC	CASTSPEGGEFYEQYF
TRBV7-9	-	16	TRBJ2-1	TGTGCCAGCAGCTCGGCGGCGGACAGCGTGTACAATGAGCAGTTCTTC	CASSSAADSVYNEQFF
TRBV5-1	TRBD2	15	TRBJ2-3	TGCGCCAGCACTGTAGGCGGGAGACCCACAGATACGCAGTATTTT	CASTVGGRPTDTQYF
TRBV5-1	TRBD1	14	TRBJ1-1	TGCGCCAGCAGCCTTCGGGACAGGAGCTCTGAAGCTTTCTTT	CASSLRDRSSEAFF
TRBV19	TRBD1	15	TRBJ2-1	TGTGCCAGTAGTATCTCCGGGACAGCTTACAATGAGCAGTTCTTC	CASSISGTAYNEQFF
TRBV5-4	TRBD1	16	TRBJ1-4	TGTGCCAGCAGCCGTGTTGGGACAGGGGGGATTGAAAAACTGTTTTTT	CASSRVGTGGIEKLFF